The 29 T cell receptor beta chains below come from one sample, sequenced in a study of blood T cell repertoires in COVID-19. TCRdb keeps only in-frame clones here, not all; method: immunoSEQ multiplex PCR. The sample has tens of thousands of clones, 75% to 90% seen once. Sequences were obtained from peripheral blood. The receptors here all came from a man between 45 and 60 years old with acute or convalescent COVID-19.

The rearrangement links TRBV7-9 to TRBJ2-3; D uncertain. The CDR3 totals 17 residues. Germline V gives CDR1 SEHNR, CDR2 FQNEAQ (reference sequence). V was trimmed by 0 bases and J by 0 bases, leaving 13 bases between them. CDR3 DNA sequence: TGTGCCAGCAGCTTAGCCAGGCCAGACCCTAGCACAGATACGCAGTATTTT. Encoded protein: CASSLARPDPSTDTQYF.

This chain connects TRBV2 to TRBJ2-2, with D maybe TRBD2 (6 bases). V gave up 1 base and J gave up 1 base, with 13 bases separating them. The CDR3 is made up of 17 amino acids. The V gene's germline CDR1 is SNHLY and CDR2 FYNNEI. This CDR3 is CASSEVLEGENTGELFF. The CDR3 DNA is TGTGCCAGCAGTGAAGTACTGGAGGGAGAGAACACCGGGGAGCTGTTTTTT.

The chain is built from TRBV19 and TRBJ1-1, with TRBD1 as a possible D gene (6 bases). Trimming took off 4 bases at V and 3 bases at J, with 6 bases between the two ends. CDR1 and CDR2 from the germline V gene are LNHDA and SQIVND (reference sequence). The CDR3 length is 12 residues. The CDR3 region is CASSRTDTEAFF. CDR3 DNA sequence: TGTGCCAGTAGTAGGACAGACACTGAAGCTTTCTTT.

CDR3 sequence (DNA): TGTGCCAGCAGTGACCGACAGCCTCCTAATGAAAAACTGTTTTTT. This translates into CASSDRQPPNEKLFF. The chain carries TRBV6-1 and TRBJ1-4; D is possibly TRBD1 (5 bases). V lost 3 bases and J lost 3, with 11 bases in between. Germline-derived CDR1 and CDR2 are MNHNS and SASEGT. The length of the CDR3 is 15 residues.

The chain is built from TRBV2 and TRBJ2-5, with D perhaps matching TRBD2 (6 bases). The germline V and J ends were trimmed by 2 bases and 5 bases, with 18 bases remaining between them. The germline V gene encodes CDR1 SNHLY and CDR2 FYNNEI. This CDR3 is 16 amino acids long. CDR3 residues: CASSETVLGGAETQYF. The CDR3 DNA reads TGTGCCAGCAGTGAAACGGTCCTCGGCGGGGCGGAGACCCAGTACTTC. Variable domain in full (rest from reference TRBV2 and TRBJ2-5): EPEVTQTPSHQVTQMGQEVILRCVPISNHLYFYWYRQILGQKVEFLVSFYNNEISEKSEIFDDQFSVERPDGSNFTLKIRSTKLEDSAMYFCASSETVLGGAETQYFGPGTRLLVL.

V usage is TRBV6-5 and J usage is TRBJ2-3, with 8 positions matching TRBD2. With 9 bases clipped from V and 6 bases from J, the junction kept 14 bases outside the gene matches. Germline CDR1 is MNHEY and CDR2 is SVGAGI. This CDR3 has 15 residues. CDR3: CASGREGPLLDTQYF. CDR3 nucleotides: TGTGCCAGTGGTCGGGAGGGCCCTCTCTTGGATACGCAGTATTTT.

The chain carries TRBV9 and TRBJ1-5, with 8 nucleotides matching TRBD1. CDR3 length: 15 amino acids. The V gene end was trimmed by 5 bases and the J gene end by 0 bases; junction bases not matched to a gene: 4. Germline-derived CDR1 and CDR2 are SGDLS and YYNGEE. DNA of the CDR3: TGTGCCAGCAGTTACAGGGGGGATAGCAATCAGCCCCAGCATTTT. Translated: CASSYRGDSNQPQHF.

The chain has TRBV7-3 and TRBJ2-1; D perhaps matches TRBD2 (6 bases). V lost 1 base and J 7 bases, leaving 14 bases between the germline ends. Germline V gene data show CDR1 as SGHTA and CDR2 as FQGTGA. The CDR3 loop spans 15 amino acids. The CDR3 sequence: CASSLNSGARNEQFF. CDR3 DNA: TGTGCCAGCAGCTTAAATTCGGGAGCGCGAAATGAGCAGTTCTTC.

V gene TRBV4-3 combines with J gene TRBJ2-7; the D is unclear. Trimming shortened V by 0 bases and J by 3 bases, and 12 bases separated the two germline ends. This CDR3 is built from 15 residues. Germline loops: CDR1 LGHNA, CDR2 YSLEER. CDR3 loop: CASSQELSLRYEQYF. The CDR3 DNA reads TGCGCCAGCAGCCAAGAGCTATCTCTACGCTACGAGCAGTACTTC.

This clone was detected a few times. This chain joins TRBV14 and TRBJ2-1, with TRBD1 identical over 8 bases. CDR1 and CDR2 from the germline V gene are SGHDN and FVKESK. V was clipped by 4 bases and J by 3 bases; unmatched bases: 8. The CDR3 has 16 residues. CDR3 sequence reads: CASSLFPQGVYNEQFF. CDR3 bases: TGTGCCAGCAGCCTCTTTCCACAGGGGGTCTACAATGAGCAGTTCTTC. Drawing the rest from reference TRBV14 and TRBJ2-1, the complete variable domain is EAGVTQFPSHSVIEKGQTVTLRCDPISGHDNLYWYRRVMGKEIKFLLHFVKESKQDESGMPNNRFLAERTGGTYSTLKVQPAELEDSGVYFCASSLFPQGVYNEQFFGPGTRLTVL.

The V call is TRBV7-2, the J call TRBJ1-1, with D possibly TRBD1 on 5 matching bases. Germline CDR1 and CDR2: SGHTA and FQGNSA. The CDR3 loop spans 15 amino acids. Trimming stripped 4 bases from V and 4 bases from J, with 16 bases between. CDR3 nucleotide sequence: TGTGCCAGCAGCTCCCTCGGGGCCGGGAGCACTGAAGCTTTCTTT. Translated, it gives CASSSLGAGSTEAFF.

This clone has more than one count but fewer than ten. In DNA form, the CDR3 reads TGTGCCAGCAGCACACAGGCATCCTCACGAGCTAACTATGGCTACACCTTC. This sequence encodes CASSTQASSRANYGYTF. The chain uses TRBV3-1 (or the pseudogene TRBV3-2) and TRBJ1-2, with D tentatively TRBD1 (5 bases). The CDR3 has 17 residues. Trimming stripped 5 bases from V and 0 bases from J, with 19 bases between. Germline V CDR1 and CDR2: LGHDT, YNNKEL (reference sequence).

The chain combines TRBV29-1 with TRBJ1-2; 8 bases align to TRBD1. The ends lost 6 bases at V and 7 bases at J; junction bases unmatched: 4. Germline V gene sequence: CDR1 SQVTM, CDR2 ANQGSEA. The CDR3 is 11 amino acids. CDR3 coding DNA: TGCAGCGTGGGGACAGGCTCTGGCTACACCTTC. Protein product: CSVGTGSGYTF.

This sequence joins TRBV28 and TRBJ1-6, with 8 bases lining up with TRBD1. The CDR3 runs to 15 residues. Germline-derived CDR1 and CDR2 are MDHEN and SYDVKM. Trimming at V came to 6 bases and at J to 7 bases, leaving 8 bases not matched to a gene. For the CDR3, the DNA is TGTGCCAGCAGAGAAAGGACAGGGAAGAATTCACCCCTCCACTTT. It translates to CASRERTGKNSPLHF.

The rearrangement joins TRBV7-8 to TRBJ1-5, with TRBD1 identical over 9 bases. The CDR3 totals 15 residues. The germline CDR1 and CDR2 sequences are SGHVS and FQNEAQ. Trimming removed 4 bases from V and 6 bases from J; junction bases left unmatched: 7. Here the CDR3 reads CASSSWTGDVQPQHF. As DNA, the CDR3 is TGTGCCAGCAGCTCATGGACAGGGGACGTTCAGCCCCAGCATTTT.

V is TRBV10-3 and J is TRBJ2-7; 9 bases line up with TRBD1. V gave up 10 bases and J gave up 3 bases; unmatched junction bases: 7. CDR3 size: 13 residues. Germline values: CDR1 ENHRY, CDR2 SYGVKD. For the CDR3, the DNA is TGTGCCACGCGGGACAGGGAAAACTACGAGCAGTACTTC. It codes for CATRDRENYEQYF.

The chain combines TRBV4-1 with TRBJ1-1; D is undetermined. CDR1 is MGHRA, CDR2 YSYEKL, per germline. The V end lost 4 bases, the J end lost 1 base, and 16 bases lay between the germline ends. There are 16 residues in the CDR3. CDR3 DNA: TGCGCCAGCAGCCGGGCGCGGGCCAGCGAGAACACTGAAGCTTTCTTT. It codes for CASSRARASENTEAFF.

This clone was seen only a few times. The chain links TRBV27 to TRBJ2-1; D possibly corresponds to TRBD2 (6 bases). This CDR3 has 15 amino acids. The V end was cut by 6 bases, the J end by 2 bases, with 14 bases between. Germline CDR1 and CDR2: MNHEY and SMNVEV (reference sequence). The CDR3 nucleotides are TGTGCCAGCAGCCTCACTAGCAACGCCTACAATGAGCAGTTCTTC. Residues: CASSLTSNAYNEQFF.

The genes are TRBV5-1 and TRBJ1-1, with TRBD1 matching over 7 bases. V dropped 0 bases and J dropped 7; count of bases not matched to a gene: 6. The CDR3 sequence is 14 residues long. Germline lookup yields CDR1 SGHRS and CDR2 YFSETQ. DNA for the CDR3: TGCGCCAGCAGCTTGGCCTTGGGGACAGATGAAGCTTTCTTT. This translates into CASSLALGTDEAFF.

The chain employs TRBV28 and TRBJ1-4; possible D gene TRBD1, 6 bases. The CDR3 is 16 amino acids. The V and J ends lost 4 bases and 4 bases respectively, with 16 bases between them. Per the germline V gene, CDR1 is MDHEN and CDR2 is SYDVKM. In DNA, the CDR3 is TGTGCCAGCAGTTCCCGGGGACACGGATTTAATGAAAAACTGTTTTTT. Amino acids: CASSSRGHGFNEKLFF.

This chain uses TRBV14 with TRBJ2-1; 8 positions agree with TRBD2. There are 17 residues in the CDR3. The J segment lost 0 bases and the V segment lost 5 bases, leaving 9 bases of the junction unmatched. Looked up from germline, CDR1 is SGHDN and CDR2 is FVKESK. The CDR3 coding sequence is TGTGCCAGCAGCATACCGTGGCGGGAGGCCTCCTACAATGAGCAGTTCTTC. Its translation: CASSIPWREASYNEQFF.

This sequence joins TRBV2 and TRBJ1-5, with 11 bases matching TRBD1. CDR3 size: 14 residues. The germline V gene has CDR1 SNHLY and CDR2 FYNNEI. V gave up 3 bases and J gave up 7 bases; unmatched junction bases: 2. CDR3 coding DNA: TGTGCCAGCAGTGAGGGACAGGGGGAACAGCCCCAGCATTTT. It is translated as CASSEGQGEQPQHF. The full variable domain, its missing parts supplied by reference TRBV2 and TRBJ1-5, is EPEVTQTPSHQVTQMGQEVILRCVPISNHLYFYWYRQILGQKVEFLVSFYNNEISEKSEIFDDQFSVERPDGSNFTLKIRSTKLEDSAMYFCASSEGQGEQPQHFGDGTRLSIL.

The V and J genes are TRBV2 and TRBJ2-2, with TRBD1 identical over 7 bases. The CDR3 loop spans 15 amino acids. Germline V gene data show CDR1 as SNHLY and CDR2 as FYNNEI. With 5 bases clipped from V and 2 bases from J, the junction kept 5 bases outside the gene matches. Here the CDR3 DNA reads TGTGCCAGCAGTCGACAGGGTCAAAACACCGGGGAGCTGTTTTTT. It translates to CASSRQGQNTGELFF.

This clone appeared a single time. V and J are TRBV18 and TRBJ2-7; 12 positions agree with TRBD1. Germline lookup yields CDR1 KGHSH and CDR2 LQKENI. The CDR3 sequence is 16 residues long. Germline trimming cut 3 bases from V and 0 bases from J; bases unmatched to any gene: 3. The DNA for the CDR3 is TGTGCCAGCTCACCGGGACAGGGGGCTACCTCCTACGAGCAGTACTTC. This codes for CASSPGQGATSYEQYF.

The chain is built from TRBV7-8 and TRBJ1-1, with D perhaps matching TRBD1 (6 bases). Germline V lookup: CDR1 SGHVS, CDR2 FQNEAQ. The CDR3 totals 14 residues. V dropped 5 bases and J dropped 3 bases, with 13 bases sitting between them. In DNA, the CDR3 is TGTGCCAGCAGCCCGGGGACACCAGACACTGAAGCTTTCTTT. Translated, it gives CASSPGTPDTEAFF.

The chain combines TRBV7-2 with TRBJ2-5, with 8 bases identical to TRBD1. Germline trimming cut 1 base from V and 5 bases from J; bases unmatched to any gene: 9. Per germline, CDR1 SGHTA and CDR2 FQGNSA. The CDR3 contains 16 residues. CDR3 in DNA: TGTGCCAGCAGCTTAGGCGGACAGGGATCAAAGGAGACCCAGTACTTC. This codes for CASSLGGQGSKETQYF.

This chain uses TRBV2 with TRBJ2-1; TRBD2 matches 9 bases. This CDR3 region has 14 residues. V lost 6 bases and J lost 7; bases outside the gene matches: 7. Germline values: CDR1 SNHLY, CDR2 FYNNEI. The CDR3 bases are TGTGCCAGCAGCACTAGACTAGCGGTGAATGAGCAGTTCTTC. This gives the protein CASSTRLAVNEQFF.

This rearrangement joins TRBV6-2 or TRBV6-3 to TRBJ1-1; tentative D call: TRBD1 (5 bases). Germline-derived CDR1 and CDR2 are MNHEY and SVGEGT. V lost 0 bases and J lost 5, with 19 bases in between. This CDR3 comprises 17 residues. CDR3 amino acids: CASSYSSSKTGRTEAFF. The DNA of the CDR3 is TGTGCCAGCAGTTACTCGAGTTCAAAAACAGGTCGAACTGAAGCTTTCTTT.

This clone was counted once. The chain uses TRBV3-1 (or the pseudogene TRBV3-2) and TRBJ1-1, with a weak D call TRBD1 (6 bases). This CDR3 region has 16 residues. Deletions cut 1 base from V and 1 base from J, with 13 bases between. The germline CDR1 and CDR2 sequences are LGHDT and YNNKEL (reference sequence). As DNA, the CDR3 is TGTGCCAGCAGCCAAGCTGGGGGGGGCCGGAACACTGAAGCTTTCTTT. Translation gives CASSQAGGGRNTEAFF.